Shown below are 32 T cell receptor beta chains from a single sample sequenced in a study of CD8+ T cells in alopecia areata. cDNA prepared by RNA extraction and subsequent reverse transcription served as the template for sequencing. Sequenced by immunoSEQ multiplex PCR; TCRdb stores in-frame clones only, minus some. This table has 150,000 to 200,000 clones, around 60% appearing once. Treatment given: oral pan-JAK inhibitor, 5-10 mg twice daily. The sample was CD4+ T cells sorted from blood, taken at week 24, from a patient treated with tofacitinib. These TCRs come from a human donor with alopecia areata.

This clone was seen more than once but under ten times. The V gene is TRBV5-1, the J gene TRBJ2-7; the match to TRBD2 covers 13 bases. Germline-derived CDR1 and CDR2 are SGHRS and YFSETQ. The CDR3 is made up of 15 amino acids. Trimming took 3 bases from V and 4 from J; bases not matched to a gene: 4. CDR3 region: CASSWGLAGQYEQYF. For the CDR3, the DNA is TGCGCCAGCAGCTGGGGACTAGCGGGACAATACGAGCAGTACTTC.

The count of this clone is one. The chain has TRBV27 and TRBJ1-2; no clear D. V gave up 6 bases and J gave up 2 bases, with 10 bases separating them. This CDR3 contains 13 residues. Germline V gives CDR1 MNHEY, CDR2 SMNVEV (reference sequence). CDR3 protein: CASSTDGNYGYTF. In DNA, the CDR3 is TGTGCCAGCAGCACGGATGGAAACTATGGCTACACCTTC.

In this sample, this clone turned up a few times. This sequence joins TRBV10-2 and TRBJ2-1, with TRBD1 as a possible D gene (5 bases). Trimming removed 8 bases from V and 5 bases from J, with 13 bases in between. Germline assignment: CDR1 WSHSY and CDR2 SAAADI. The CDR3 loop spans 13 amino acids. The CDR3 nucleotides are TGCGCCAGCGGGGTACAGGCGGACAATGAGCAGTTCTTC. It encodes CASGVQADNEQFF.

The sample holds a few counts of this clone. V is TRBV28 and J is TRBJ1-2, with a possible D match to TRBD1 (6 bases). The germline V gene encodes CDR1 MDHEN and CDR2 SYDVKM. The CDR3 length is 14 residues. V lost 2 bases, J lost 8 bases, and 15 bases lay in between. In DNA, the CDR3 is TGTGCCAGCAGTTTACCCACAGGGTCCGGCGGCTACACCTTC. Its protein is CASSLPTGSGGYTF.

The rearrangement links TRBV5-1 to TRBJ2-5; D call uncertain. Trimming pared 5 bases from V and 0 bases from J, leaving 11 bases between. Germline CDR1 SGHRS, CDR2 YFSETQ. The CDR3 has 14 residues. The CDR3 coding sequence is TGCGCCAGCAGATTTGGGCGGTACCAAGAGACCCAGTACTTC. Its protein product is CASRFGRYQETQYF.

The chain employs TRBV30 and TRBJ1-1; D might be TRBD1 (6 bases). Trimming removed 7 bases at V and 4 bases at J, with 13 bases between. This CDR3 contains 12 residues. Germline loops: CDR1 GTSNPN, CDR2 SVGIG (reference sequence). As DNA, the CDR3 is TGTGCCTACCAACACAGGGTCACTGAAGCTTTCTTT. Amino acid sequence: CAYQHRVTEAFF.

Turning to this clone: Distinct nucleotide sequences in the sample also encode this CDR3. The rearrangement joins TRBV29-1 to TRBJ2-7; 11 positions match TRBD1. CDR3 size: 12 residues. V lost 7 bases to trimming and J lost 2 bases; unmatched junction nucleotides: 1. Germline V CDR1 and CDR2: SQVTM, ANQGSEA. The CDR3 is CSAGQGAYEQYF. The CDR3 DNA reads TGCAGCGCGGGACAGGGGGCCTACGAGCAGTACTTC.

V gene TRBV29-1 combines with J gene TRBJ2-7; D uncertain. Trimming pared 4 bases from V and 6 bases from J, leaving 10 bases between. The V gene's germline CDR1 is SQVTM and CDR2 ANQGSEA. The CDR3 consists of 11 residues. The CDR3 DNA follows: TGCAGCGTTGCCGAGGTCGGCGAGCAGTACTTC. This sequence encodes CSVAEVGEQYF.

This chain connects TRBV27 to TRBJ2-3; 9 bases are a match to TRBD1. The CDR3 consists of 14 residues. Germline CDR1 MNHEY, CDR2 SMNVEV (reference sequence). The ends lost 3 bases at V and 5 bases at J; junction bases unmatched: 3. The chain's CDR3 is CASSLWDRVDTQYF. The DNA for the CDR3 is TGTGCCAGCAGTTTGTGGGACAGGGTAGATACGCAGTATTTT.

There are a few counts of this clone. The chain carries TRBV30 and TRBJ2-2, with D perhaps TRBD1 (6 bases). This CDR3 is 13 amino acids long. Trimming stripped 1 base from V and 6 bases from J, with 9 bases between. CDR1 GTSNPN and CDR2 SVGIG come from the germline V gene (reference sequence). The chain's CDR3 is CAWSGGPAGELFF. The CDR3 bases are TGTGCCTGGAGTGGGGGGCCGGCCGGGGAGCTGTTTTTT.

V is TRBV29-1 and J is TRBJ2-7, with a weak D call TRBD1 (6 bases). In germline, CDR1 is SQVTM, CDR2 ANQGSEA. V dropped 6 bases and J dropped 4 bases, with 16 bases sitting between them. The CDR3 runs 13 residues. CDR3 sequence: CSVTGRYFYEQYF. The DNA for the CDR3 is TGCAGCGTGACAGGACGGTACTTTTACGAGCAGTACTTC.

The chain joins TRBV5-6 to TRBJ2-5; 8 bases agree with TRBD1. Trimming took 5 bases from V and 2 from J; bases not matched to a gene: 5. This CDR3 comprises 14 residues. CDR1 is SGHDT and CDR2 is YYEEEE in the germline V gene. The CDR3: CASSFGTGQETQYF. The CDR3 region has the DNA TGTGCCAGCAGTTTTGGGACAGGACAAGAGACCCAGTACTTC.

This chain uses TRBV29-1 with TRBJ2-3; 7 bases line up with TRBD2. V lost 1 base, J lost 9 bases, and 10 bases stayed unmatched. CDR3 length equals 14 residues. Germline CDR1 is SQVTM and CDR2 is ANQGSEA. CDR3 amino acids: CSVEARLAGDTQYF. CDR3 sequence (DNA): TGCAGCGTTGAAGCTCGGCTGGCGGGGGACACGCAGTATTTT.

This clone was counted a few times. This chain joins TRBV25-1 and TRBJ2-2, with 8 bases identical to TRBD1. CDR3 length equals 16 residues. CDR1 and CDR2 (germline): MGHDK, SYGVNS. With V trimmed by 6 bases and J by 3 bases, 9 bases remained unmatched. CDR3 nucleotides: TGTGCCAGCAGATCGACAGGGGTTGATTACACCGGGGAGCTGTTTTTT. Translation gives CASRSTGVDYTGELFF.

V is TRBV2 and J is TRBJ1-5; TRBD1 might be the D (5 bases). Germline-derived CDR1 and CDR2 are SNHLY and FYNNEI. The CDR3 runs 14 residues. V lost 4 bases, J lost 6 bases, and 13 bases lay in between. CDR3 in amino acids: CASSGGGDGQPQHF. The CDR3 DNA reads TGTGCCAGCAGTGGGGGCGGGGACGGTCAGCCCCAGCATTTT.

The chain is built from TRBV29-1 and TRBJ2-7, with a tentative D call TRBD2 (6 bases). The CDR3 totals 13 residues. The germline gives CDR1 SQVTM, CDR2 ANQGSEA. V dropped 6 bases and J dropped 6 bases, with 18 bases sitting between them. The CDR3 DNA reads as TGCAGCGTGGAGGGACGGACTACCAGCGAGCAGTACTTC. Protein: CSVEGRTTSEQYF.

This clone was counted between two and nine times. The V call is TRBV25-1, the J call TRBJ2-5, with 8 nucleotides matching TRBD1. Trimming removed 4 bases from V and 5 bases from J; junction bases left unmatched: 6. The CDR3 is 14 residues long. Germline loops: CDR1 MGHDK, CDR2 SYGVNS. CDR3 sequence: CASSGTGLTETQYF. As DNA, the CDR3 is TGTGCCAGCAGTGGGACAGGGTTGACGGAGACCCAGTACTTC.

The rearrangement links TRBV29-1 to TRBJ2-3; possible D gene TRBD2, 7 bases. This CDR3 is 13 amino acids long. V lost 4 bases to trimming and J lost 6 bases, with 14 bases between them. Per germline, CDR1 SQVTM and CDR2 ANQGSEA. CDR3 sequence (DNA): TGCAGCGTTGTGGGGGGGCAATGGGATACGCAGTATTTT. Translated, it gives CSVVGGQWDTQYF.

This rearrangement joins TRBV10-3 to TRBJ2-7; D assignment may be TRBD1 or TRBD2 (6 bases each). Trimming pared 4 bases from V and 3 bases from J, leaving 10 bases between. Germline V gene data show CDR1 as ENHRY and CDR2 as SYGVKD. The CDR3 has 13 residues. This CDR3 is CAISGGANYEQYF. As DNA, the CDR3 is TGTGCCATCAGTGGGGGGGCGAACTACGAGCAGTACTTC.

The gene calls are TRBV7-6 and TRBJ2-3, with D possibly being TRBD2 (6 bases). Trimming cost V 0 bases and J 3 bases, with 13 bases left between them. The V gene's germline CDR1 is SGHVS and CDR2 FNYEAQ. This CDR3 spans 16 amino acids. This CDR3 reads CASSLAGGSSTDTQYF. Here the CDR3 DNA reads TGTGCCAGCAGCTTAGCGGGGGGATCGAGTACAGATACGCAGTATTTT.

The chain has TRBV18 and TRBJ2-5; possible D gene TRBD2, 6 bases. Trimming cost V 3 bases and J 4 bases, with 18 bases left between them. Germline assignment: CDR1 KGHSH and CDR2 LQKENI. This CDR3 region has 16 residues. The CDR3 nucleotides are TGTGCCAGCTCACCGAACCGGGACTCCCTTGCAGAGACCCAGTACTTC. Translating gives CASSPNRDSLAETQYF.

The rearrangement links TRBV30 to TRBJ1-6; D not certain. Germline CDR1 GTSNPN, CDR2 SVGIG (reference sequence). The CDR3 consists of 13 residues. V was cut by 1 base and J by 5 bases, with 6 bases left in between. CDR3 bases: TGTGCCTGGAGTGATGTGGATAATTCACCCCTCCACTTT. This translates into CAWSDVDNSPLHF.

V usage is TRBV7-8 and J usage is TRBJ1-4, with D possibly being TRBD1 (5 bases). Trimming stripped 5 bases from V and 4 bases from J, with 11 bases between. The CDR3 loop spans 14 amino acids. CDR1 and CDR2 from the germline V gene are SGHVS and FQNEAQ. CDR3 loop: CASSPQGLNEKLFF. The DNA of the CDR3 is TGTGCCAGCAGCCCCCAGGGACTTAATGAAAAACTGTTTTTT.

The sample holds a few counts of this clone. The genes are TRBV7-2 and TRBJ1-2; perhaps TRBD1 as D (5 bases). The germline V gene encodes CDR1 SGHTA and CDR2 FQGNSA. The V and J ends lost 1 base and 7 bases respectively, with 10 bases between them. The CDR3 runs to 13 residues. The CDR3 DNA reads TGTGCCAGCAGCTTAGATTTGGGGGGTGGCTACACCTTC. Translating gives CASSLDLGGGYTF.

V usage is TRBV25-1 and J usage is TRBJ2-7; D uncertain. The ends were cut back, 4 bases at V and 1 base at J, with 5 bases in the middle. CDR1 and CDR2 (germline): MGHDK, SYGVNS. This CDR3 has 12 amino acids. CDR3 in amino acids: CASSVASYEQYF. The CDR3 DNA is TGTGCCAGCAGTGTAGCTTCCTACGAGCAGTACTTC.

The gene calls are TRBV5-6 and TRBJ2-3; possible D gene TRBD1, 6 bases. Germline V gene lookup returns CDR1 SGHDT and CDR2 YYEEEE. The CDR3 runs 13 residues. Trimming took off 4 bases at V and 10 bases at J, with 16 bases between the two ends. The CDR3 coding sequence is TGTGCCAGCAGCCCTGGCAGGACAGCATCGCAGTATTTT. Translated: CASSPGRTASQYF.

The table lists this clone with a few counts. CDR3 sequence: CSVVARAETQYF. The CDR3 nucleotides read TGCAGCGTTGTCGCCAGGGCAGAGACCCAGTACTTC. The chain links TRBV29-1 to TRBJ2-5; D may be TRBD1 (5 bases). The CDR3 is made up of 12 amino acids. Looked up from germline, CDR1 is SQVTM and CDR2 is ANQGSEA. V lost 4 bases to trimming and J lost 4 bases, with 10 bases between them.

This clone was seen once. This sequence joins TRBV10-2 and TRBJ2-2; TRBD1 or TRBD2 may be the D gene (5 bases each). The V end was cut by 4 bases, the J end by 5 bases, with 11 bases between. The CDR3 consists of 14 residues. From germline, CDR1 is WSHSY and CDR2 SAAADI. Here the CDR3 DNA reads TGCGCCAGCAGTGCCGGGACGGAGACCGGGGAGCTGTTTTTT. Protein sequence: CASSAGTETGELFF.

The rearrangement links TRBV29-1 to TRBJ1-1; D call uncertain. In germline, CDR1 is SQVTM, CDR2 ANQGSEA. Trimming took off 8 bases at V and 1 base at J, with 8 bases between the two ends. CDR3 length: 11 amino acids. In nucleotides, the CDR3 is TGCAGCACTGGGAGGAACACTGAAGCTTTCTTT. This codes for CSTGRNTEAFF.

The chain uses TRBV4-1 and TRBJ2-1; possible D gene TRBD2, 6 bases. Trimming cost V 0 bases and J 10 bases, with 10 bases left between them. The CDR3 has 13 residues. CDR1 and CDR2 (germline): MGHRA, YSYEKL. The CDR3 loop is CASSQEVGGEQFF. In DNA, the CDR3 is TGCGCCAGCAGCCAAGAGGTAGGAGGGGAGCAGTTCTTC.

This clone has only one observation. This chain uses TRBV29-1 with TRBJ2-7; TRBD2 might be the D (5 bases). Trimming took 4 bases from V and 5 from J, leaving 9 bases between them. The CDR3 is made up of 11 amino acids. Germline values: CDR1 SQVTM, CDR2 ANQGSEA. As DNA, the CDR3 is TGCAGCGTTGTGGAGGTCCACGAGCAGTACTTC. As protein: CSVVEVHEQYF.

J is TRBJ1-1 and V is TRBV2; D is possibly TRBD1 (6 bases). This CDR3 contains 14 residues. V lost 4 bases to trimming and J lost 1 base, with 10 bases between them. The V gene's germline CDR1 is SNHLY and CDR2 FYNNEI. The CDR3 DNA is TGTGCCAGCAGTGTCGAGGGGGGGAACACTGAAGCTTTCTTT. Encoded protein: CASSVEGGNTEAFF.